These 22 T cell receptor beta chains were all obtained from the same sample, sequenced in a study of control samples from healthy donors and cancer patients. Here immunoSEQ multiplex PCR was the method, and the copy in TCRdb shows in-frame clones only, minus some. This sample has 75,000 to 90,000 clones, with under 90% found just once. Specimen: blood. All receptors come from a woman aged 40 to 55 in good health.

This sequence joins TRBV30 and TRBJ2-2; weak D call: TRBD2 (5 bases). The V end was cut by 0 bases, the J end by 4 bases, with 6 bases between. The CDR3 is 13 residues long. CDR1 and CDR2 (germline): GTSNPN, SVGIG (reference sequence). This CDR3 is CAWSVRGTGELFF. The CDR3 nucleotides are TGTGCCTGGAGTGTACGGGGCACCGGGGAGCTGTTTTTT.

This clone appeared a few times. This chain links TRBV10-1 with TRBJ1-2, with D unclear. Germline lookup yields CDR1 WNHNN and CDR2 SYGVQD (reference sequence). The CDR3 has 12 amino acids. V shed 3 bases and J shed 4 bases, with 6 bases lying between them. The CDR3 loop is CASSDSTYGYTF. The CDR3 DNA reads TGCGCCAGCAGTGACAGCACCTATGGCTACACCTTC.

The rearrangement joins TRBV7-9 to TRBJ2-5, with D possibly TRBD2 on 5 matching bases. The CDR3 has 13 residues. CDR1 is SEHNR and CDR2 is FQNEAQ in the germline V gene (reference sequence). Trimming removed 6 bases at V and 5 bases at J, with 13 bases between. The CDR3, as DNA: TGTGCCAGCAGTCGCACGGGCGGGGAGACCCAGTACTTC. Amino acids: CASSRTGGETQYF.

The V gene is TRBV18, the J gene TRBJ1-2; D may be TRBD1 (5 bases). The CDR3 totals 15 residues. Germline V gives CDR1 KGHSH, CDR2 LQKENI. V was pared by 3 bases and J by 0 bases, with 11 bases between. The CDR3 here is CASSPAGGANYGYTF. The CDR3 DNA is TGTGCCAGCTCACCCGCGGGAGGGGCTAACTATGGCTACACCTTC.

The chain combines TRBV21-1 with TRBJ1-4. TRBV21-1 is flagged as a pseudogene. This CDR3 spans 16 amino acids. CDR3 coding DNA: TGTGCCAGCAGCAAAGCCTTGCCCCCAACTAATGAAAAACTGTTTTTT. Its protein is CASSKALPPTNEKLFF.

The chain links TRBV7-2 to TRBJ1-2; 8 bases fit TRBD1. CDR1 and CDR2 from the germline V gene are SGHTA and FQGNSA. The CDR3 is made up of 14 amino acids. J was trimmed by 8 bases and V by 4 bases; bases with no gene match: 9. The CDR3 coding sequence is TGTGCCAGCAGCTCCCGCCAGGGGGCCGGCGGCTACACCTTC. Residues: CASSSRQGAGGYTF.

The chain uses TRBV27 and TRBJ1-2; tentative D call: TRBD1 (5 bases). CDR1 and CDR2 (germline): MNHEY, SMNVEV (reference sequence). The CDR3 covers 13 residues. Trimming cost V 5 bases and J 2 bases, with 9 bases left between them. The chain's CDR3 is CASSRRGNYGYTF. For the CDR3, the DNA is TGTGCCAGCAGTCGGCGGGGCAACTATGGCTACACCTTC.

The rearrangement uses TRBV5-5 and TRBJ2-1, with 11 bases fitting TRBD2. Looked up from germline, CDR1 is SGHKS and CDR2 is YYEKEE (reference sequence). The CDR3 is 19 amino acids. The trim removed 4 bases at V and 0 bases at J, leaving 12 bases unmatched. CDR3 nucleotide sequence: TGTGCCAGCAGCATCGAACTAGCGGGGGACTTCAGCTCCTACAATGAGCAGTTCTTC. Its protein product is CASSIELAGDFSSYNEQFF.

V and J are TRBV5-1 and TRBJ2-7; TRBD1 agrees at 7 bases. The CDR3 has 14 amino acids. Germline CDR1 and CDR2: SGHRS and YFSETQ. J was trimmed by 2 bases and V by 1 base; bases with no gene match: 3. CDR3 nucleotides: TGCGCCAGCAGCTTGTACAGGGGCGCCTACGAGCAGTACTTC. It translates to CASSLYRGAYEQYF.

The chain is built from TRBV24-1 and TRBJ2-2; TRBD2 matches at 10 bases. The CDR3 extends over 16 amino acids. V lost 1 base to trimming and J lost 5 bases; unmatched junction nucleotides: 3. Germline CDR1 and CDR2: KGHDR and SFDVKD. The DNA for the CDR3 is TGTGCCACCAGTGATTTAGCTAGCGGGGGAACCGGGGAGCTGTTTTTT. This sequence encodes CATSDLASGGTGELFF.

This clone came up once. The rearrangement uses TRBV19 and TRBJ2-3; TRBD2 matches at 8 bases. The V gene's germline CDR1 is LNHDA and CDR2 SQIVND (reference sequence). This CDR3 is built from 15 residues. The V segment lost 3 bases and the J segment 2 bases; nucleotides outside the gene matches: 4. The CDR3 coding sequence is TGTGCCAGTAGTATGGGAGCGGGGGACACAGATACGCAGTATTTT. Its protein product is CASSMGAGDTDTQYF.

The chain joins TRBV30 to TRBJ2-7; the D gene could be TRBD1 or TRBD2 (5 bases each). The V end was cut by 8 bases, the J end by 3 bases, with 14 bases between. The V gene's germline CDR1 is GTSNPN and CDR2 SVGIG (reference sequence). The CDR3 totals 12 residues. Written as DNA, the CDR3 is TGTGCCGGCCGGGACGGCAACTACGAGCAGTACTTC. This sequence encodes CAGRDGNYEQYF.

This chain links TRBV10-3 with TRBJ2-3, with TRBD2 matching over 7 bases. This CDR3 contains 13 residues. J gave up 5 bases and V 4 bases, and 3 bases lay outside the gene matches. Germline CDR1 reads ENHRY; CDR2 reads SYGVKD. CDR3 DNA sequence: TGTGCCATCAGTGGGACTAGTGTAGATACGCAGTATTTT. Residues: CAISGTSVDTQYF.

J is TRBJ2-3 and V is TRBV7-8; no clear D. Trimming removed 1 base at V and 0 bases at J, with 5 bases between. Germline V gene data show CDR1 as SGHVS and CDR2 as FQNEAQ. The CDR3 spans 14 residues. CDR3 amino acids: CASSLGLSTDTQYF. CDR3 DNA: TGTGCCAGCAGCTTAGGGCTAAGCACAGATACGCAGTATTTT.

This clone was seen a single time. The CDR3 nucleotides read TGTGCCAGCAGCCAAGAGACCATATATTTT. Translation: CASSQETIYF. This chain joins TRBV3-1 (or the pseudogene TRBV3-2) and TRBJ1-3; no clear D gene. Germline-derived CDR1 and CDR2 are LGHDT and YNNKEL (reference sequence). V lost 0 bases to trimming and J lost 10 bases, with 1 base between them. The CDR3 contains 10 residues.

The V call is TRBV4-1, the J call TRBJ1-1; a weak D match, TRBD1 (5 bases). The CDR3 totals 16 residues. Germline V gene lookup returns CDR1 MGHRA and CDR2 YSYEKL. The germline V and J ends were trimmed by 1 base and 1 base, with 13 bases remaining between them. The CDR3 sequence: CASSQGTGTGNTEAFF. The CDR3, as DNA: TGCGCCAGCAGCCAAGGAACGGGGACGGGGAACACTGAAGCTTTCTTT.

The table lists this clone with a few counts. This chain links TRBV29-1 with TRBJ2-7; D unresolved. CDR3 size: 13 residues. The ends were cut back, 2 bases at V and 4 bases at J, with 12 bases in the middle. Germline CDR1 is SQVTM and CDR2 is ANQGSEA. CDR3 loop: CSVEYRAGYEQYF. Here the CDR3 DNA reads TGCAGCGTTGAATATAGGGCTGGGTACGAGCAGTACTTC.

The chain uses TRBV5-1 and TRBJ2-2; TRBD2 matches 7 bases. J gave up 1 base and V 4 bases, and 4 bases lay outside the gene matches. The length of the CDR3 is 15 residues. The V gene's germline CDR1 is SGHRS and CDR2 YFSETQ. The CDR3 region is CASSPTGGNTGELFF. Written as DNA, the CDR3 is TGCGCCAGCAGCCCGACGGGGGGGAACACCGGGGAGCTGTTTTTT.

The CDR3 nucleotides read TGTGCCAGCAGCTTGAAGGGTCCTAACTATGGCTACACCTTC. It translates to CASSLKGPNYGYTF. V and J are TRBV5-5 and TRBJ1-2; D remains ambiguous. The CDR3 covers 14 residues. Trimming took 1 base from V and 0 from J, leaving 7 bases between them. CDR1 SGHKS and CDR2 YYEKEE come from the germline V gene (reference sequence).

The chain links TRBV5-5 to TRBJ1-2, with D maybe TRBD1 (6 bases). Germline CDR1 reads SGHKS; CDR2 reads YYEKEE (reference sequence). The CDR3 runs 16 residues. Trimming left V 0 bases short and J 5 bases short, with 17 bases between. As DNA, the CDR3 is TGTGCCAGCAGCTTGGGTGCAGGGGACCCGTTATATGGCTACACCTTC. Translation: CASSLGAGDPLYGYTF.

The V call is TRBV5-1, the J call TRBJ2-2; D is undetermined. Trimming left V 1 base short and J 1 base short, with 8 bases between. Looked up from germline, CDR1 is SGHRS and CDR2 is YFSETQ. The CDR3 has 15 residues. CDR3: CASSLIRQNTGELFF. CDR3 sequence (DNA): TGCGCCAGCAGCTTGATTCGGCAGAACACCGGGGAGCTGTTTTTT.

The rearrangement uses TRBV5-6 and TRBJ1-2; the D gene is possibly TRBD1 (6 bases). Germline V lookup: CDR1 SGHDT, CDR2 YYEEEE. Trimming stripped 4 bases from V and 5 bases from J, with 18 bases between. CDR3 length: 15 residues. The CDR3 region has the DNA TGTGCCAGCAGCCCACCGGGTCAGGGGTCGTATGGCTACACCTTC. It is translated as CASSPPGQGSYGYTF.